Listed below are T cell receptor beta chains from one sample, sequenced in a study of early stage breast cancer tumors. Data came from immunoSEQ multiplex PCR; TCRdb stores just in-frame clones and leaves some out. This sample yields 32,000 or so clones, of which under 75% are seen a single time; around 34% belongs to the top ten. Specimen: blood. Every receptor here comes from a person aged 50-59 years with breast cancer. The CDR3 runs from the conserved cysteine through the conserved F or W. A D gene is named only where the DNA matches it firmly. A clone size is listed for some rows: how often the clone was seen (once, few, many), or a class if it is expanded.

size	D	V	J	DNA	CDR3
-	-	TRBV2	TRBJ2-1	TGTGCCAGCAGGGCTCGCCCCTACGAGCAGTTCTTC	CASRARPYEQFF
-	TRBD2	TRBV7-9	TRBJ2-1	TGTGCCAGCAGCGCAAGGCTAGGACTAGCGGGAGGTAATGAGCAGTTCTTC	CASSARLGLAGGNEQFF
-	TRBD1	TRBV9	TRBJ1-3	TGTGCCAGCAGCGTAGGGGGGACAGGGGCGGGAAACACCATATATTTT	CASSVGGTGAGNTIYF
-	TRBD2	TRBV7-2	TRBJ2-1	TGTGCCAGCAGCCCACTAGCGGACTCCTACAATGAGCAGTTCTTC	CASSPLADSYNEQFF
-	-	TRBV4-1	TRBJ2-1	TGCGCCAGCAGCCAGAGTTCGTATGAGCAGTTCTTC	CASSQSSYEQFF
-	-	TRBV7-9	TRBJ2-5	TGTGCCAGCAGCTTAGCCCCAGGGAGAGACTTC	CASSLAPGRDF
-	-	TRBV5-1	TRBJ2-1	TGCGCCAGCAGCCCCCAGGGGGGCTACAATGAGCAGTTCTTC	CASSPQGGYNEQFF
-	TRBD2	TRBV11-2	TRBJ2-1	TGTGCCAGCAGTTCCACTCTAGCGGGAGGATATGACAATGAGCAGTTCTTC	CASSSTLAGGYDNEQFF
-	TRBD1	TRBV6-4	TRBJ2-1	TGTGCCAGCAGTGCTACAGGGGGCGAGGCCTACAATGAGCAGTTCTTC	CASSATGGEAYNEQFF
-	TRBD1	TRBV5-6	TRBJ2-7	TGTGCCAGCAGCTTACCGGACAGGGGCAACTACGAGCAGTACTTC	CASSLPDRGNYEQYF
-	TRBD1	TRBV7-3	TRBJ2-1	TGTGCCAGCAGCTTAACAGGGGGCGACTACAATGAGCAGTTCTTC	CASSLTGGDYNEQFF
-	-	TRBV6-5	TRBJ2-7	TGTGCCAGCAGTTACAGGGGGATGGGTAACGAGCAGTACTTC	CASSYRGMGNEQYF
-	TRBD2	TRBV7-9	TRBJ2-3	TGTGCCAGCAGCCTGCTAGCGGGAGGTTCAGATACGCAGTATTTT	CASSLLAGGSDTQYF
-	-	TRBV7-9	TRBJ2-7	TGTGCCAGCAGCGTAGACCCTCGACAGGTATCCTACGAGCAGTACTTC	CASSVDPRQVSYEQYF
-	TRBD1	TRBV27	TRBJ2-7	TGTGCCAGCAGGCGGGTACAGGGGGCAGGAGGCGAGCAGTACTTC	CASRRVQGAGGEQYF
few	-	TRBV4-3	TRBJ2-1	TGCGCCAGCAGCCAAGCCAGAGGCAATGAGCAGTTCTTC	CASSQARGNEQFF
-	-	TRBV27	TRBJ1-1	TGTGCCAGCAGTCCCGGACGGTCGTGGGAAACTGAAGCTTTCTTT	CASSPGRSWETEAFF
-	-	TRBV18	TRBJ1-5	TGTGCCAGCTCACCACCTCCCACAGCCGTGGGGCAGCCCCAGCATTTT	CASSPPPTAVGQPQHF
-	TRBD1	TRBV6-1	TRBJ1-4	TGTGCCAGCAGGACAGGGGCTGGGGGTGAAAAACTGTTTTTT	CASRTGAGGEKLFF
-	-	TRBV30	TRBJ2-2	TGTGCCTGGAGGTGGCAGAACACCGGGGAGCTGTTTTTT	CAWRWQNTGELFF
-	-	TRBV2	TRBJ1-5	TGTGCCAGCAGTCCTGGGGGGCCGAATCAGCCCCAGCATTTT	CASSPGGPNQPQHF
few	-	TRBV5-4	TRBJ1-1	TGTGCCAGCAGCTGGAACAGGGAGAACACTGAAGCTTTCTTT	CASSWNRENTEAFF
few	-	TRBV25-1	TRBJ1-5	TGTGCCAGCAGTGAATTGGGGGGCAATCAGCCCCAGCATTTT	CASSELGGNQPQHF
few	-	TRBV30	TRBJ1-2	TGTGCCTGGAGTGTAAACAGGGCCTATGGCTACACCTTC	CAWSVNRAYGYTF
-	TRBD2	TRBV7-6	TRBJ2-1	TGTGCCAGCAGCCCAGCGGGGGGAGCCGGAGGCGAGCAGTTCTTC	CASSPAGGAGGEQFF
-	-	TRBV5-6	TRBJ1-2	TGTGCCAGCAGCTTGTATGGGCAGAATATACGGATGAGGGGTGGCTACACCTTC	CASSLYGQNIRMRGGYTF